This T cell receptor (beta chain) was recorded in a study of cytomegalovirus exposure and HLA in healthy donors. This CDR3 spans 12 amino acids. Per germline, CDR1 SGHAT and CDR2 FQNNGV. Trimming stripped 4 bases from V and 8 bases from J, with 9 bases between. PCR involved 60 Vbeta and 13 Jbeta primers. Measured with immunoSEQ multiplex PCR; TCRdb has only the in-frame clones, and not every one. The table records approximately 100,000 clones, roughly 70% of them present only once. The J gene is TRBJ2-1, the V gene TRBV11-2, with D unclear. The source is a woman between 18 and 29 years old in good health and CMV-seropositive. Source material: PBMCs. CDR3 region: CASSSLGDEQFF. CDR3 nucleotides: TGTGCCAGCAGCTCCTTGGGCGATGAGCAGTTCTTC. Combining the CDR3 with reference TRBV11-2 and TRBJ2-1 gives the whole variable domain EAGVAQSPRYKIIEKRQSVAFWCNPISGHATLYWYQQILGQGPKLLIQFQNNGVVDDSQLPKDRFSAERLKGVDSTLKIQPAKLEDSAVYLCASSSLGDEQFFGPGTRLTVL.